A single sample gave rise to the 21 T cell receptor beta chains below, sequenced in a study of T cells after yellow fever vaccination. TCRdb fed the 5' RACE reads into MiXCR, producing one record per CDR3 protein. Of some 240,000 distinct CDR3 sequences detected, 3.6% appear once; the ten largest clones hold 19%. Here the sequenced sample was PBMCs, taken 15 days after the yellow fever booster vaccination. The receptors derive from a man aged 18-30 years who received the YFV17D yellow fever vaccine.

Many counts were recorded for this clonotype. The CDR3 bases are TGTGCCAGCAGTTTTCGGGACAGGGGGTCAGACGAGCAGTACGTC. It yields the protein CASSFRDRGSDEQYV. The chain has TRBV27 and TRBJ2-7; TRBD1 agrees at 11 bases. The CDR3 totals 15 residues. In germline, CDR1 is MNHEY, CDR2 SMNVEV (reference sequence). Losses at the gene ends were 3 bases for V and 5 bases for J; bases not matched to a gene: 6.

This clonotype was observed at least ten times. The chain employs TRBV21-1 and TRBJ1-6; the table's D call of TRBD1 was not tested on the DNA. TRBV21-1 is recorded as a pseudogene. The CDR3 sequence is 14 residues long. This chain's CDR3 is CASSKGQGNSPLHF. CDR3 nucleotides: TGTGCCAGCAGCAAAGGACAGGGTAATTCACCCCTCCACTTT.

This clonotype was detected ten times or more. The J gene is TRBJ2-3, the V gene TRBV7-3; TRBD2 aligns across 9 bases. The trim removed 5 bases at V and 3 bases at J, leaving 9 bases unmatched. The germline gives CDR1 SGHTA, CDR2 FQGTGA. This CDR3 has 16 residues. The CDR3 DNA reads TGTGCCAGCAGCCTACAGGGCGGGGGGGCAACAGATACGCAGTATTTT. Its protein is CASSLQGGGATDTQYF.

This clonotype was seen many times. The V gene is TRBV18, the J gene TRBJ1-1; no clear D. CDR1 is KGHSH and CDR2 is LQKENI in the germline V gene. This CDR3 region has 14 residues. V lost 1 base, J lost 2 bases, and 8 bases lay in between. In nucleotides, the CDR3 is TGTGCCAGCTCACCACAGGAGAGCAACACTGAAGCTTTCTTT. It is translated as CASSPQESNTEAFF.

Turning to this clonotype: The junction departs from the called germline gene at one end, perhaps through a read error. The chain uses TRBV20-1 and TRBJ2-1; D is undetermined. Germline CDR1 reads DFQATT; CDR2 reads SNEGSKA (reference sequence). The CDR3 covers 14 residues. CDR3 in DNA: TGCAGTGCGGTCGGTTGGGGATCCTGCAATGAGCAGTTCTTC. As protein: CSAVGWGSCNEQFF.

This clonotype showed up many times. The V gene is TRBV20-1, the J gene TRBJ1-1; 8 bases are shared with TRBD1. This CDR3 spans 14 amino acids. V shed 5 bases and J 5 bases; nucleotides not matched to a gene: 10. Germline CDR1 and CDR2: DFQATT and SNEGSKA (reference sequence). CDR3 coding DNA: TGCAGTGCTTGGGACAGGCCGGGGGGAACTGAAGCTTTCTTT. Protein: CSAWDRPGGTEAFF.

This clonotype was observed at least ten times. This chain connects TRBV6-2 or TRBV6-3 to TRBJ1-1; D not certain. Trimming shortened V by 7 bases and J by 5 bases, and 17 bases separated the two germline ends. The V gene's germline CDR1 is MNHEY and CDR2 SVGEGT. The CDR3 extends over 14 amino acids. For the CDR3, the DNA is TGTGCCAGCACCTGGAAGATGGGTCGGACTGAAGCTTTCTTT. This codes for CASTWKMGRTEAFF.

CDR3 residues: CASSPRTSGGQGTQYF. The DNA of the CDR3 is TGTGCCAGCAGCCCAAGGACTAGCGGGGGCCAGGGGACCCAGTACTTC. This rearrangement joins TRBV5-4 to TRBJ2-5; 13 bases are shared with TRBD2. Trimming cost V 4 bases and J 7 bases; bases outside gene matches: 10. In germline, CDR1 is SGHNT, CDR2 YYREEE (reference sequence). This CDR3 comprises 16 residues.

V is TRBV5-6 and J is TRBJ1-5; D remains ambiguous. V shed 4 bases and J shed 1 base, with 12 bases lying between them. Germline CDR1 SGHDT, CDR2 YYEEEE. The CDR3 loop spans 15 amino acids. In DNA, the CDR3 is TGTGCCAGCAGCCCGGCCCCGACAAGCAATCAGCCCCAGCATTTT. Translated, it gives CASSPAPTSNQPQHF.

Notes on this clonotype: A much bigger clone sits one base away, suggesting this may be a read error. The rearrangement uses TRBV29-1 and TRBJ2-1; D is undetermined. CDR1 SQVTM and CDR2 ANQGSEA come from the germline V gene. The CDR3 spans 11 residues. The CDR3 DNA sequence: TGCAGCGTTGGTGCTCACAATGAGGAGTTCTTC. Encoded protein: CSVGAHNEEFF.

This clonotype was recorded at least ten times. The chain employs TRBV5-1 and TRBJ2-5; 7 nucleotides agree with TRBD2. The V and J ends lost 1 base and 2 bases, in that order; junction bases with no gene match: 2. The length of the CDR3 is 14 residues. Germline V gene sequence: CDR1 SGHRS, CDR2 YFSETQ. This CDR3 reads CASSLLAEQETQYF. CDR3 nucleotide sequence: TGCGCCAGCAGCTTGCTAGCGGAACAAGAGACCCAGTACTTC.

This clonotype has a count of ten or more. The chain employs TRBV19 and TRBJ2-1; 7 nucleotides match TRBD2. Germline CDR1 and CDR2: LNHDA and SQIVND (reference sequence). The CDR3 is 16 amino acids. Trimming at V came to 4 bases and at J to 6 bases, leaving 12 bases not matched to a gene. The CDR3 DNA is TGTGCCAGTAGTACAATAGCGGGCCCCTCGATCAATGAGCAGTTCTTC. Translation: CASSTIAGPSINEQFF.

Ten or more counts support this clonotype. The V call is TRBV5-1, the J call TRBJ2-1; a possible D gene is TRBD2 (5 bases). CDR3 length equals 15 residues. The germline V gene has CDR1 SGHRS and CDR2 YFSETQ. Between the trimmed V and J ends, which lost 0 bases and 5 bases, there was a span of 12 bases. Written as DNA, the CDR3 is TGCGCCAGCAGCTTGGTCCCGGGGAGCGACAATGAGCAGTTCTTC. Translated, it gives CASSLVPGSDNEQFF.

Ten or more counts support this clonotype. The rearrangement links TRBV14 to TRBJ2-1; a possible D gene is TRBD2 (5 bases). The germline CDR1 and CDR2 sequences are SGHDN and FVKESK. CDR3 length: 14 residues. V lost 5 bases and J 3 bases, leaving 11 bases between the germline ends. CDR3 sequence: CASSGRVVYNEQFF. CDR3 nucleotides: TGTGCCAGCAGCGGGCGGGTTGTCTACAATGAGCAGTTCTTC.

V gene TRBV6-2 or TRBV6-3 combines with J gene TRBJ1-4; 8 nucleotides line up with TRBD1. Germline CDR1 and CDR2: MNHEY and SVGEGT. The CDR3 runs to 14 residues. J lost 10 bases, V lost 6 bases, and 10 bases had no gene match. The CDR3: CASRNDRGHRKLFF. The CDR3 DNA is TGTGCCAGCAGAAACGACAGGGGACATCGAAAACTGTTTTTT.

This clonotype appeared once. The chain uses TRBV6-2 or TRBV6-3 and TRBJ2-7; 7 nucleotides align to TRBD2. Germline trimming cut 6 bases from V and 3 bases from J; bases unmatched to any gene: 11. CDR3 length: 15 amino acids. The germline V gene encodes CDR1 MNHEY and CDR2 SVGEGT. The CDR3 DNA sequence: TGTGCCAGCAGATCACCCGGGACTACGATCTACGAGCAGTACGTC. Its protein product is CASRSPGTTIYEQYV.

This clonotype has ten or more counts. The CDR3 DNA is TGCGCCAGCAGCGCCTCTTACAGGAGCGCTAATGAAAAACTGTTTTTT. Protein product: CASSASYRSANEKLFF. This rearrangement joins TRBV5-1 to TRBJ1-4; D might be TRBD1 (5 bases). V was shortened by 4 bases and J by 3 bases, with 16 bases between the two germline ends. From germline, CDR1 is SGHRS and CDR2 YFSETQ. This CDR3 spans 16 amino acids. Complete variable domain (other parts from reference TRBV5-1 and TRBJ1-4): KAGVTQTPRYLIKTRGQQVTLSCSPISGHRSVSWYQQTPGQGLQFLFEYFSETQRNKGNFPGRFSGRQFSNSRSEMNVSTLELGDSALYLCASSASYRSANEKLFFGSGTQLSVL.

This clonotype was counted many times. The rearrangement links TRBV5-1 to TRBJ1-1; D is possibly TRBD1 (6 bases). With 2 bases removed from V and 1 base from J, the gap between germline ends came to 9 bases. Germline values: CDR1 SGHRS, CDR2 YFSETQ. The CDR3 covers 14 residues. The CDR3 DNA is TGCGCCAGCAGCTTTAAGGGACAGAACACTGAAGCTTTCTTT. Amino acid sequence: CASSFKGQNTEAFF.

This clonotype was seen more than once but under ten times. The rearrangement links TRBV30 to TRBJ1-2; D is ambiguous. V shed 4 bases and J shed 8 bases, with 20 bases lying between them. CDR1 is GTSNPN and CDR2 is SVGIG in the germline V gene (reference sequence). CDR3 length: 14 residues. The chain's CDR3 is CAWKGREKPRGYTF. CDR3 nucleotides: TGTGCCTGGAAAGGGAGGGAGAAGCCTAGAGGCTACACCTTC.

This clonotype appeared many times. The CDR3 loop is CSVEHGTGNILAFF. In DNA, the CDR3 is TGCAGCGTTGAGCACGGGACAGGAAACATTTTGGCTTTCTTT. This rearrangement joins TRBV29-1 to TRBJ1-1; TRBD1 matches 8 bases. The CDR3 length is 14 residues. The germline V gene has CDR1 SQVTM and CDR2 ANQGSEA. V was pared by 3 bases and J by 11 bases, with 14 bases of the junction left unmatched.

Worth noting for this clonotype: The junction departs from germline at one end; a sequencing error may be responsible. The CDR3 bases are TGTGCCAGCAGTGGGGACAGGGGGAACCCCGGGGAGCTGTTTTTT. It translates to CASSGDRGNPGELFF. The chain combines TRBV25-1 with TRBJ2-2; TRBD1 aligns across 11 bases. The germline V gene encodes CDR1 MGHDK and CDR2 SYGVNS. CDR3 length: 15 residues.